This note documents a single T cell receptor beta chain sequence. Per germline, CDR1 SGHRS and CDR2 YFSETQ. V lost 0 bases and J lost 7; bases outside the gene matches: 8. CDR3 size: 16 residues. MiXCR, applied by TCRdb to the 5' RACE reads, yields one record per CDR3 protein. The data contain under 550,000 distinct CDR3 sequences, roughly 18% of them seen just once; the ten biggest clones take up 20% to 25%. This sample was taken from a study of T-cell memory formation after mild COVID-19. The TCR sequence derives from a man aged 18 to 29 who had mild COVID-19 (a few samples of this study predate the infection). Cell type and time point are not known. The chain recombines TRBV5-1 with TRBJ2-1; 9 nucleotides match TRBD1. The specimen was PBMCs or a T cell subset sorted from them (not recorded which). The CDR3 coding sequence is TGCGCCAGCAGCTTGGATTTACCGGGACAGGGAAATGAGCAGTTCTTC. Protein sequence: CASSLDLPGQGNEQFF.